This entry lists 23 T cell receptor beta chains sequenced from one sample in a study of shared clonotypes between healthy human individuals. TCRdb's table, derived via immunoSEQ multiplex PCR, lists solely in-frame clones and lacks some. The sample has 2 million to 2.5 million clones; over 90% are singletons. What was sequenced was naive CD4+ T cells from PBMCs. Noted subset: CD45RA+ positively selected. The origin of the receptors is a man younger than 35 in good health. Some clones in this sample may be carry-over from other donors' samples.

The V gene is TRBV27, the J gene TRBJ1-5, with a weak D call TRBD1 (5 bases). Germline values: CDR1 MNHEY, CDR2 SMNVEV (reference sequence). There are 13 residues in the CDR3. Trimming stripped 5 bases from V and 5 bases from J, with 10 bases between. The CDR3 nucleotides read TGTGCCAGCAGTCCCGGGGGGTATCAGCCCCAGCATTTT. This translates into CASSPGGYQPQHF.

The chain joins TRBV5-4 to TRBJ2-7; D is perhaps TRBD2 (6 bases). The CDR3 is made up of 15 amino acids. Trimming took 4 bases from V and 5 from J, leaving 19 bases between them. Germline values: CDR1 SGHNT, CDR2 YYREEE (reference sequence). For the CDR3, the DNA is TGTGCCAGCAGCGGGTACCCTAGCGTAAACCACGAGCAGTACTTC. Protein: CASSGYPSVNHEQYF.

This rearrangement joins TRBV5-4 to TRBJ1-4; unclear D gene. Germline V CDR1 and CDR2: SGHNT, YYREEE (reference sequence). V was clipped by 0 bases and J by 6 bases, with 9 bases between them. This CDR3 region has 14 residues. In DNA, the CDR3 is TGTGCCAGCAGCTTGGGGCAGGTGGATGAAAAACTGTTTTTT. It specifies CASSLGQVDEKLFF.

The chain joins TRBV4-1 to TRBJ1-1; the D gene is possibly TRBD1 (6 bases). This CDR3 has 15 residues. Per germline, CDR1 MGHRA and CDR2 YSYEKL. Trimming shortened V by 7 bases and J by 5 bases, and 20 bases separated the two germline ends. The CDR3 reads CASMRWGQGKTEAFF. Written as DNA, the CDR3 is TGCGCCAGCATGAGGTGGGGGCAGGGGAAGACTGAAGCTTTCTTT.

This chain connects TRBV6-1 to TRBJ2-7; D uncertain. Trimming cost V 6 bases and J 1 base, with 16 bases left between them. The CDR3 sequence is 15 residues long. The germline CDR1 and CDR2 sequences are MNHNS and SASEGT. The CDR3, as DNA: TGTGCCAGCAGGAGCCGTAGCCAGCCTTCCTACGAGCAGTACTTC. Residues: CASRSRSQPSYEQYF.

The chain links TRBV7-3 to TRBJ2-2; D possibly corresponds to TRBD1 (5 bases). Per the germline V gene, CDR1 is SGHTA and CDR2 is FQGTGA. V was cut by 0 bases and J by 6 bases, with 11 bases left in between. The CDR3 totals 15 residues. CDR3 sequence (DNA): TGTGCCAGCAGCTTAACGGCGTTGGGGCCCGGGGAGCTGTTTTTT. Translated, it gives CASSLTALGPGELFF.

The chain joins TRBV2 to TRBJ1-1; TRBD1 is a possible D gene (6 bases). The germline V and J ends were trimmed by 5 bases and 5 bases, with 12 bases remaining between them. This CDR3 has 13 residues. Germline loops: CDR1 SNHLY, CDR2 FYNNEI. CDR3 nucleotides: TGTGCCAGCAGTACAGGGTTGGGGACTGAAGCTTTCTTT. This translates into CASSTGLGTEAFF. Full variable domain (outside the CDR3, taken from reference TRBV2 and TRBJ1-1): EPEVTQTPSHQVTQMGQEVILRCVPISNHLYFYWYRQILGQKVEFLVSFYNNEISEKSEIFDDQFSVERPDGSNFTLKIRSTKLEDSAMYFCASSTGLGTEAFFGQGTRLTVV.

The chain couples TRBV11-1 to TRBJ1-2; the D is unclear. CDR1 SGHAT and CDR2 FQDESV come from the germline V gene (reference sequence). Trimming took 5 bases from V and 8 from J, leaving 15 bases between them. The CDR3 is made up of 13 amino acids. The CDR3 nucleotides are TGTGCCAGCAGCCACGGACGCCATGAAGGCTACACCTTC. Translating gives CASSHGRHEGYTF.

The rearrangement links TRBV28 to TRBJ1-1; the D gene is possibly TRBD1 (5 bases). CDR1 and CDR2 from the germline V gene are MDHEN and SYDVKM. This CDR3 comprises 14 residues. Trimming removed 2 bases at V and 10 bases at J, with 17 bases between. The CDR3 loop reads CASSLIRGRAGAFF. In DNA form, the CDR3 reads TGTGCCAGCAGTTTAATCCGGGGCCGGGCGGGAGCTTTCTTT. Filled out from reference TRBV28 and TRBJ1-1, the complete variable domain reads DVKVTQSSRYLVKRTGEKVFLECVQDMDHENMFWYRQDPGLGLRLIYFSYDVKMKEKGDIPEGYSVSREKKERFSLILESASTNQTSMYLCASSLIRGRAGAFFGQGTRLTVV.

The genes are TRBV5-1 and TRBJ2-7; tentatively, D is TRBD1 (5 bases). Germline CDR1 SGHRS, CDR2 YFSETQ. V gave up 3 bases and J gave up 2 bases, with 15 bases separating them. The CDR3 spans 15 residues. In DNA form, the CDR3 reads TGCGCCAGCAGCTCGCTACAGGTCTACCCCTACGAGCAGTACTTC. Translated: CASSSLQVYPYEQYF.

CDR3 sequence reads: CASSSSGSGFLGEQFF. CDR3 bases: TGTGCCAGCAGCTCTAGCGGCTCGGGCTTTTTGGGTGAGCAGTTCTTC. The rearrangement links TRBV7-3 to TRBJ2-1, with 7 bases aligning to TRBD2. The CDR3 covers 16 residues. Germline-derived CDR1 and CDR2 are SGHTA and FQGTGA. Trimming cost V 4 bases and J 9 bases; bases outside gene matches: 15.

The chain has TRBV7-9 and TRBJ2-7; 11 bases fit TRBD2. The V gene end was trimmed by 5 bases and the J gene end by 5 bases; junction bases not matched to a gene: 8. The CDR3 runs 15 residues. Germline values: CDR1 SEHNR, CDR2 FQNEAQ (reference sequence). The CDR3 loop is CASSTTSGRVDEQYF. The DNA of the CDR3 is TGTGCCAGCAGCACAACTAGCGGGAGAGTGGACGAGCAGTACTTC.

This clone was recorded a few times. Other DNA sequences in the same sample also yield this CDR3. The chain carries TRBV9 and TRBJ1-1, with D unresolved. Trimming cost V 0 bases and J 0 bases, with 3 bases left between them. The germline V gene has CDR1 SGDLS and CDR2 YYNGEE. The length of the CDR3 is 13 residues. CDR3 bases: TGTGCCAGCAGCGTAGCCATGAACACTGAAGCTTTCTTT. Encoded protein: CASSVAMNTEAFF.

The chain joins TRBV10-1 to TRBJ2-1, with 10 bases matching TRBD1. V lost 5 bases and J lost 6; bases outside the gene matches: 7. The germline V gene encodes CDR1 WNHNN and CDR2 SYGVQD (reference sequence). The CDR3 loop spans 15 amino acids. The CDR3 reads CASSTTGGATNEQFF. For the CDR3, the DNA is TGCGCCAGCAGTACGACAGGGGGCGCGACCAATGAGCAGTTCTTC.

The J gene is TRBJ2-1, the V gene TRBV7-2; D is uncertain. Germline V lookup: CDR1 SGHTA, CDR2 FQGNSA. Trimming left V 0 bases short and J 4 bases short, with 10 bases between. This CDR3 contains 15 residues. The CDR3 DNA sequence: TGTGCCAGCAGCTTAGCGGTGACATATTACAATGAGCAGTTCTTC. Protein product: CASSLAVTYYNEQFF.

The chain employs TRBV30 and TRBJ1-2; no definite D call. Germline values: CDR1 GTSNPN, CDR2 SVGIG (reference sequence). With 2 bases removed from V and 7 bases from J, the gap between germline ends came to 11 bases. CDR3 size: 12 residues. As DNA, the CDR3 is TGTGCCTGGAGTCTATGGGGTTCTGGCTACACCTTC. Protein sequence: CAWSLWGSGYTF. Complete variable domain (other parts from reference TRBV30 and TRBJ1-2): SQTIHQWPATLVQPVGSPLSLECTVEGTSNPNLYWYRQAAGRGLQLLFYSVGIGQISSEVPQNLSASRPQDRQFILSSKKLLLSDSGFYLCAWSLWGSGYTFGSGTRLTVV.

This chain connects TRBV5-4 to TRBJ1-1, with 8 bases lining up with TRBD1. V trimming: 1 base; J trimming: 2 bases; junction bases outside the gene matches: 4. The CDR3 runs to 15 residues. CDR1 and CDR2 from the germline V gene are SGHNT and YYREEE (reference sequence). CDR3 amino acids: CASSLRTGINTEAFF. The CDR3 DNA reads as TGTGCCAGCAGCTTGAGGACAGGGATAAACACTGAAGCTTTCTTT.

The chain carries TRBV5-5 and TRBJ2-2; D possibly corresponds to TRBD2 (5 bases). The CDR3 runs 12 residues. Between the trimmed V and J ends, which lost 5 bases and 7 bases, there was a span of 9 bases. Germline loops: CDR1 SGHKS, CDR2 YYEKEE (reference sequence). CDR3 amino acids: CASSYRDGELFF. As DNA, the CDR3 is TGTGCCAGCAGTTACCGGGACGGGGAGCTGTTTTTT.

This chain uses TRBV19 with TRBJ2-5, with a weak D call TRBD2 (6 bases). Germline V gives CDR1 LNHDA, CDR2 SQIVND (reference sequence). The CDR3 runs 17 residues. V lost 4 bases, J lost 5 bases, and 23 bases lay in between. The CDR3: CASSTKRASAGGETQYF. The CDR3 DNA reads TGTGCCAGTAGTACTAAGCGGGCCAGTGCGGGTGGGGAGACCCAGTACTTC.

The CDR3 DNA is TGTGCCAGCAGCCGGGACAGGACCACCTCCTACGAGCAGTACTTC. It yields the protein CASSRDRTTSYEQYF. The chain uses TRBV6-5 and TRBJ2-7, with TRBD1 identical over 8 bases. This CDR3 has 15 amino acids. The germline CDR1 and CDR2 sequences are MNHEY and SVGAGI. Trimming at V came to 6 bases and at J to 0 bases, leaving 7 bases not matched to a gene.

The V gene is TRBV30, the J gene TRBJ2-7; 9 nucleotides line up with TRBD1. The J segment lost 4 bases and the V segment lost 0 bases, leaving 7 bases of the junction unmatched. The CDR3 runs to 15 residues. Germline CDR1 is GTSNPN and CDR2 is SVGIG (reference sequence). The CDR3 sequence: CAWSVLWDRDYEQYF. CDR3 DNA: TGTGCCTGGAGTGTACTCTGGGACAGGGATTACGAGCAGTACTTC.

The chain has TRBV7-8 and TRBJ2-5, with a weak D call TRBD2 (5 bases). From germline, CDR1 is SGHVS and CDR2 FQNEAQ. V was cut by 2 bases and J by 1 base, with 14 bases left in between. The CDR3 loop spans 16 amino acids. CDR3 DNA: TGTGCCAGCAGCTTAACCGGAGGAGGTCCCCAAGAGACCCAGTACTTC. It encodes CASSLTGGGPQETQYF. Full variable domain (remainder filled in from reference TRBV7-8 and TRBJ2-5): GAGVSQSPRYKVAKRGQDVALRCDPISGHVSLFWYQQALGQGPEFLTYFQNEAQLDKSGLPSDRFFAERPEGSVSTLKIQRTQQEDSAVYLCASSLTGGGPQETQYFGPGTRLLVL.

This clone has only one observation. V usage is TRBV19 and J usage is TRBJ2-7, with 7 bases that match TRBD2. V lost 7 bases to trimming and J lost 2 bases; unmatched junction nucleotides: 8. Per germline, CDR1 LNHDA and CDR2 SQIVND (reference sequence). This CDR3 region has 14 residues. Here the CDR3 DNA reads TGTGCCAGTAAGTCGGCTAGCGGTCCCTACGAGCAGTACTTC. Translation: CASKSASGPYEQYF.